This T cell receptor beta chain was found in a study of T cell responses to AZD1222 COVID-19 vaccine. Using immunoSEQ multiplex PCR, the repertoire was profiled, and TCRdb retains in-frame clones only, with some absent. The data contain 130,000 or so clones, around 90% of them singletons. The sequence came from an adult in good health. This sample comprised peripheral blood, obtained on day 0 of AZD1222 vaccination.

The CDR3 region is CASSLDRGSEAFF. The CDR3 DNA reads as TGTGCCAGCAGCTTGGACAGGGGGTCTGAAGCTTTCTTT. The rearrangement links TRBV11-2 to TRBJ1-1, with 10 bases lining up with TRBD1. CDR1 and CDR2 from the germline V gene are SGHAT and FQNNGV. V lost 3 bases to trimming and J lost 6 bases; unmatched junction nucleotides: 1. The CDR3 totals 13 residues.